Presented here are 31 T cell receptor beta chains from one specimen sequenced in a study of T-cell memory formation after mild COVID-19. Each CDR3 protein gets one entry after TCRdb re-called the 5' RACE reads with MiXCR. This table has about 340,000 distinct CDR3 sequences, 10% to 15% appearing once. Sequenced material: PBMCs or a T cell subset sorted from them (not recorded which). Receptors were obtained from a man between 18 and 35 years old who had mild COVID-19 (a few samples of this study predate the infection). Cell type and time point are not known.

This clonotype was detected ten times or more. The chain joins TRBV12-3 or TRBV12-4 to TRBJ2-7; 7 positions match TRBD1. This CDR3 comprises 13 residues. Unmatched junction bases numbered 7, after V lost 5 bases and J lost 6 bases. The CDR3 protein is CASSLGTEAEQYV. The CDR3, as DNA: TGTGCCAGCAGTCTGGGGACAGAGGCCGAGCAGTACGTC.

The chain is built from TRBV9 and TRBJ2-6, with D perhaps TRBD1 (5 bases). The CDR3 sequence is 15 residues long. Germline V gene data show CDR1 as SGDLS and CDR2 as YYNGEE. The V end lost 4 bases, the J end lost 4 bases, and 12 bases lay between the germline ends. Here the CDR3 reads CASSPRVGGANVLTF. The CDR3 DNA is TGTGCCAGCAGCCCCAGGGTAGGGGGGGCCAACGTCCTGACTTTC.

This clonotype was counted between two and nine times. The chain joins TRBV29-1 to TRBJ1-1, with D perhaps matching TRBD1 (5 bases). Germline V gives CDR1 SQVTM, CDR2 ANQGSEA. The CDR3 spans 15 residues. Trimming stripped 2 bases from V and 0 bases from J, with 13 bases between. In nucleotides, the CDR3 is TGCAGCGTTGAACCTGGGTGGGGCATGAACACTGAAGCTTTCTTT. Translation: CSVEPGWGMNTEAFF.

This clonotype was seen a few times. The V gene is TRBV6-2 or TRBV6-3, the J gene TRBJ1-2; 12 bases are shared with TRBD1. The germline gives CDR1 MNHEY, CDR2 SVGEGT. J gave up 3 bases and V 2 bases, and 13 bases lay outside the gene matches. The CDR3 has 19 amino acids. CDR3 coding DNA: TGTGCCAGCAGTTACCCATACCGGGACAGGGGGCGCTTTGACTATGGCTACACCTTC. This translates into CASSYPYRDRGRFDYGYTF.

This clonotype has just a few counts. CDR3 nucleotides: TGTGCCAGCAGCGAGAGTGGCGGGCAGGGGAGTTCACCCCTCCACTTT. Its translation is CASSESGGQGSSPLHF. The chain links TRBV7-3 to TRBJ1-6, with D tentatively TRBD1 (6 bases). The CDR3 sequence is 16 residues long. V gave up 5 bases and J gave up 9 bases, with 20 bases separating them. Germline-derived CDR1 and CDR2 are SGHTA and FQGTGA.

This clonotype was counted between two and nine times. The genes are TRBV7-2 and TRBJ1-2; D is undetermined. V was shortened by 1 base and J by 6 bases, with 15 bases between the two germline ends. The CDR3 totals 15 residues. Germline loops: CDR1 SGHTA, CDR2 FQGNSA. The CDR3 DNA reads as TGTGCCAGCAGCTTAGTGGAGTTTGCACTCAATGGCTACACCTTC. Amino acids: CASSLVEFALNGYTF.

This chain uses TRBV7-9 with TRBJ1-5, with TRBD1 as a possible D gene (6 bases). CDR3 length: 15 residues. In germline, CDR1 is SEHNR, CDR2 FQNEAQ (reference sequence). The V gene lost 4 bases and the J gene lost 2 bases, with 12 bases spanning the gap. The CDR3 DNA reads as TGTGCCAGCAGCTGGGGGCGGGTAGGCAATCAGCCCCAGCATTTT. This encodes CASSWGRVGNQPQHF.

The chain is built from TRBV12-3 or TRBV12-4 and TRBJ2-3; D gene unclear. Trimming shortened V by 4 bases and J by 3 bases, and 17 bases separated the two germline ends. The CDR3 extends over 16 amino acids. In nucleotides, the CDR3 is TGTGCCAGCAGTTCCCTCGGAGTAGTTTTTACAGATACGCAGTATTTT. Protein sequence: CASSSLGVVFTDTQYF.

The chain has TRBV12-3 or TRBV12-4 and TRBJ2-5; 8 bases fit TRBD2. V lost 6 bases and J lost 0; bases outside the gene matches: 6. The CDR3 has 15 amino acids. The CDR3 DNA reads TGTGCCAGCAGCCGGGGGGGGCCCAACCAAGAGACCCAGTACTTC. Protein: CASSRGGPNQETQYF.

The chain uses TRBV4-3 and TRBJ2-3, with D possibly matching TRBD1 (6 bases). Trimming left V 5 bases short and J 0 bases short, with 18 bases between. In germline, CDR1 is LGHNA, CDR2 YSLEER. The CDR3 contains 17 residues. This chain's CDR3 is CASSSFRGESSTDTQYF. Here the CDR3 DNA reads TGCGCCAGCAGCAGCTTCAGGGGAGAATCTAGCACAGATACGCAGTATTTT.

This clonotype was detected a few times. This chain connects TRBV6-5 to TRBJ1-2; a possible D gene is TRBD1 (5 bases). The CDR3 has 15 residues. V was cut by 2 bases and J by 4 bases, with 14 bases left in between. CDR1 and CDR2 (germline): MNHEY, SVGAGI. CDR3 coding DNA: TGTGCCAGCAGTTACGGGACCTCAGACGGCTATGGCTACACCTTC. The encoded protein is CASSYGTSDGYGYTF.

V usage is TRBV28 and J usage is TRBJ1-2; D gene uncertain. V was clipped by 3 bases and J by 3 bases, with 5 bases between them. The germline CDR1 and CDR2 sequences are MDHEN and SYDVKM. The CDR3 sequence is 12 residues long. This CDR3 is CASSLVDYGYTF. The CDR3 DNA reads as TGTGCCAGCAGTTTGGTGGACTATGGCTACACCTTC.

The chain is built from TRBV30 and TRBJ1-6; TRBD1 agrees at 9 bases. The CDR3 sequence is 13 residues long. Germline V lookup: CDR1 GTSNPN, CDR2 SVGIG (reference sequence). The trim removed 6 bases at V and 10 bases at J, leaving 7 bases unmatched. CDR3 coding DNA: TGTGCCTGCTCGGGACAGGGAAAATCACCCCTCCACTTT. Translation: CACSGQGKSPLHF.

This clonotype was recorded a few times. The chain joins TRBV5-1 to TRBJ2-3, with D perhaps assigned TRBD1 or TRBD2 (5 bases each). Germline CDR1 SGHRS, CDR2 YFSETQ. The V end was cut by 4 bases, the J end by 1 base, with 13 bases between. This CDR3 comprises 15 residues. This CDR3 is CASSPGPEGTDTQYF. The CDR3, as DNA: TGCGCCAGCAGCCCAGGGCCGGAGGGCACAGATACGCAGTATTTT.

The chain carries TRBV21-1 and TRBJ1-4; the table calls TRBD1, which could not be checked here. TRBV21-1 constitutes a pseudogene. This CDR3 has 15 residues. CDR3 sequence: CASSIYTDPCEKLFF. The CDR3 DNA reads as TGTGCCAGCAGCATTTACACGGATCCCTGTGAAAAACTGTTTTTT.

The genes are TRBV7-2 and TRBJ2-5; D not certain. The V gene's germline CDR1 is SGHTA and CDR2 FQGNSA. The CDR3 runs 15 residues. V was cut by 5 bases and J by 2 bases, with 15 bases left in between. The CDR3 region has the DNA TGTGCCAGCAGCAACCTTGGCAGGTATCAAGAGACCCAGTACTTC. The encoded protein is CASSNLGRYQETQYF. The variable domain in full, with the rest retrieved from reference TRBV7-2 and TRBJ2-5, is GAGVSQSPSNKVTEKGKDVELRCDPISGHTALYWYRQSLGQGLEFLIYFQGNSAPDKSGLPSDRFSAERTGGSVSTLTIQRTQQEDSAVYLCASSNLGRYQETQYFGPGTRLLVL.

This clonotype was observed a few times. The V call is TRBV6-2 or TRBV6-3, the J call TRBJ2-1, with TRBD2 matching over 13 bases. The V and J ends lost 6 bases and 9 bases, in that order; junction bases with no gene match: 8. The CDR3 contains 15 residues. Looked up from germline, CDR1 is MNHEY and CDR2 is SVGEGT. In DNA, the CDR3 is TGTGCCAGCAGACAGACTAGCGGGGGGTTGGGTGAGCAGTTCTTC. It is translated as CASRQTSGGLGEQFF.

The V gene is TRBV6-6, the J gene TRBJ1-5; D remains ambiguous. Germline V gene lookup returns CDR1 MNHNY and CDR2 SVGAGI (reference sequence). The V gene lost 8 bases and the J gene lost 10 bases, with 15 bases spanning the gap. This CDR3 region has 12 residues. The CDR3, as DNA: TGTGCCAGCGATAGTGGGGTCGGTCCCCAGCATTTT. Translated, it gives CASDSGVGPQHF.

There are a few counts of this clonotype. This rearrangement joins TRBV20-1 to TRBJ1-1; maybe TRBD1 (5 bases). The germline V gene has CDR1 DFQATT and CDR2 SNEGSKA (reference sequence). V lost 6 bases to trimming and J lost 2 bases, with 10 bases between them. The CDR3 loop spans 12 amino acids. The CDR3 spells CSAPDRNTEAFF. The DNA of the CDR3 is TGCAGTGCCCCAGACAGAAACACTGAAGCTTTCTTT.

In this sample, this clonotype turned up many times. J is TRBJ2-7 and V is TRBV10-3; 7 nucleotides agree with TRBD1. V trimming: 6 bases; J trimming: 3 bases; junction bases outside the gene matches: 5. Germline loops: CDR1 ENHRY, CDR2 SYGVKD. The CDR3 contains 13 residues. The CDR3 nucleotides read TGTGCCATCAGCCCCGGGACAGACTACGAGCAGTACTTC. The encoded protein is CAISPGTDYEQYF.

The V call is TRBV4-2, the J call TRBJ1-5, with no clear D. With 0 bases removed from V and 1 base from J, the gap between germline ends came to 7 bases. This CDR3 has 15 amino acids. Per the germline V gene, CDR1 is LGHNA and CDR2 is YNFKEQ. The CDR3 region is CASSQDRRSNQPQHF. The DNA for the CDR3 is TGTGCCAGCAGCCAAGACCGGAGGAGCAATCAGCCCCAGCATTTT.

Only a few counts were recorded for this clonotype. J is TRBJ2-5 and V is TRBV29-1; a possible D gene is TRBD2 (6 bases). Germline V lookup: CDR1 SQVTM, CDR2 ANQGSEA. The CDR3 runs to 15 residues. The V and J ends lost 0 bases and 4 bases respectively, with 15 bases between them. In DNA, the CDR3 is TGCAGCGTTGAAGAACTAACTAGGGAGGCAGAGACCCAGTACTTC. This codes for CSVEELTREAETQYF.

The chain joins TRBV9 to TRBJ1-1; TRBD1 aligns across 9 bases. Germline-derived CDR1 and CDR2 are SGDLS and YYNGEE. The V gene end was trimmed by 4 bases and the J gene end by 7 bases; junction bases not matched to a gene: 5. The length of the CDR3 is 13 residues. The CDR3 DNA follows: TGTGCCAGCAGCCCGGACAGGGGAAATGAAGCTTTCTTT. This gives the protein CASSPDRGNEAFF.

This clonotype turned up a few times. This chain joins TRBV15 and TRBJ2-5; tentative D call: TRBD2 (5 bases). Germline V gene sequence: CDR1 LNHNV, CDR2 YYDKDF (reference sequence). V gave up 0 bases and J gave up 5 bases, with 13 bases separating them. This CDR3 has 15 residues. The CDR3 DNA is TGTGCCACCAGCAGAGATCTACTAGTAGGGGAGACCCAGTACTTC. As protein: CATSRDLLVGETQYF.

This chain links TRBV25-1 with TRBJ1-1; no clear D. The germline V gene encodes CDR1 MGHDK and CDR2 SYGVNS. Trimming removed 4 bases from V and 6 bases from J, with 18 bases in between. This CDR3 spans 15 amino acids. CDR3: CASSVNGRVEAEAFF. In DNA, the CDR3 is TGTGCCAGCAGTGTGAATGGAAGGGTAGAGGCTGAAGCTTTCTTT.

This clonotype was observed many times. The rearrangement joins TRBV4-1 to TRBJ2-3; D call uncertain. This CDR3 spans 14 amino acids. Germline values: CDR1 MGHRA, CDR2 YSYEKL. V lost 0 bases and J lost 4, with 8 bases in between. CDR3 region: CASSQDPPADTQYF. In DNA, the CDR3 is TGCGCCAGCAGCCAAGATCCCCCCGCAGATACGCAGTATTTT.

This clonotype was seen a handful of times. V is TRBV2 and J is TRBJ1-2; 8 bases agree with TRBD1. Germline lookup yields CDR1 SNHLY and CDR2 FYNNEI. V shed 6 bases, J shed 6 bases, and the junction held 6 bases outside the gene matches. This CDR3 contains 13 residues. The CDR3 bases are TGTGCCAGCAGGAAGGACAGGGAGAATGGCTACACCTTC. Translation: CASRKDRENGYTF.

The CDR3 DNA reads TGCAGCGTTCAGCGGTACCAAGAGACCCAGTACTTC. Translated: CSVQRYQETQYF. This chain links TRBV29-1 with TRBJ2-5; a weak D match, TRBD2 (5 bases). Per the germline V gene, CDR1 is SQVTM and CDR2 is ANQGSEA. Trimming removed 5 bases from V and 0 bases from J, with 7 bases in between. The CDR3 runs to 12 residues.

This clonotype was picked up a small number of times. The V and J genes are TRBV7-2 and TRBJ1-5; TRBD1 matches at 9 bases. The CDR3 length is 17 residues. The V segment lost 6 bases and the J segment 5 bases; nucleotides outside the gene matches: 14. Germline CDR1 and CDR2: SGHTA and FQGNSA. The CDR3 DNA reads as TGTGCCAGCAGTCTAACCCGTACAGGGGGCGGGGATCAGCCCCAGCATTTT. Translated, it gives CASSLTRTGGGDQPQHF.

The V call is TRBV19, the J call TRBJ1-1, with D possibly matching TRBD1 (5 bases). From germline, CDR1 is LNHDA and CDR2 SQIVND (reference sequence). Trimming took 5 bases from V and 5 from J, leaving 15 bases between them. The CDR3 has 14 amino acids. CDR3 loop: CASSPRPGGTEAFF. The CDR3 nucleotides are TGTGCCAGTAGTCCCCGACCGGGGGGAACTGAAGCTTTCTTT.

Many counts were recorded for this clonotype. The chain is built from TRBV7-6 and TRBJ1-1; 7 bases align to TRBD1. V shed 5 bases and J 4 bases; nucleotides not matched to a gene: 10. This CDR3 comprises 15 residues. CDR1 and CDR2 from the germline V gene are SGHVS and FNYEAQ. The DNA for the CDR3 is TGTGCCAGCAGCCCCCCCAAGGCAGGGGGCACTGAAGCTTTCTTT. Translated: CASSPPKAGGTEAFF.